This TCR beta chain was sequenced during a study of human T cells and chemical hapten exposure listed by TCRdb under 2021. For the study in its entirety: For sensitization, 2% DPC in acetone was applied to a roughly 2 cm by roughly 2 cm area of upper inner arm skin. About 28 alopecia patients gave blood for TCR sequencing at one to four time points (pre-sensitization, 2, 6 and 24 weeks). Patch tests used Finn chambers with 0.01% DPC on the upper back, scored after 6 days by International Contact Dermatitis Research Group standards. The mostly female patient cohort included alopecia areata with under or over 50% scalp involvement, alopecia totalis and alopecia universalis. Patients additionally received weekly therapeutic DPC doses to the scalp throughout the approximately 24-week study period. Libraries were pooled for sequencing, and variation in per-sample TCR yields was attributed mainly to small differences in library volumes within the pool. Peripheral blood TCR repertoire changes were tracked in vivo in alopecia patients during primary and secondary sensitization to the hapten diphenylcyclopropenone (DPC). Patient blood was sampled pre-sensitization (week 0) and at 2, 6 and about 24 weeks after DPC sensitization. Summary of the overall study and its limitations: Repeated subsampling changed both the strength of the expansion versus patch-test correlation and the threshold at which the correlation became significant. Because every patient had alopecia, a presumed autoimmune disease, the patients' immune response might differ from that of healthy individuals. A positive correlation was found between the number of PT1 expanded TCRs and patch test score, with significance reached at thresholds 8, 16 and 32 but not 4. Significantly more large CDR3 similarity clusters were formed by expanded TCRs than by pre-sensitization or healthy control sets, consistent with antigen-driven responses. DPC sensitization did not change the number of TCRs with a frequency above 1 in 1000, and there was no evidence of changes in global repertoire structure.

This specimen's time point label, per the study, means: pre-sensitization, week 0. What the treatment or condition label conveys for this sample: therapeutic diphenylcyclopropenone sensitization with weekly scalp DPC. At each patch-test visit, blood was drawn before the patch test was applied. Patients were eligible if aged 18 to 70, diagnosed with alopecia and judged suitable for DPC therapy, and pregnant patients were excluded. Total RNA was extracted from unfractionated whole blood that had been collected in Tempus Blood RNA tubes. Including cysteine and phenylalanine, the CDR3 has 14 amino acids. Solely the CDR3 DNA is kept, with 42 bases framed from the first base. Trimmed from V: 5 bases; trimmed from J: 5 bases; junction bases lacking a gene match: 5. The library relied on RACE. The listed sequencing device is NextSeq 500. During library preparation, unique molecular identifiers were attached to individual cDNA molecules so that TCRs could be counted quantitatively and reproducibly. Each blood RNA sample was used to sequence both TCR alpha and TCR beta chains. As for the original processing: A median of roughly 100,000 TCRs per sample was observed, with a range of 23,224 to 690,600. V, J and CDR3 annotation of the TCR reads was performed with the Decombinator software suite. For the PS versus PT1 abundance plots, all samples were subsampled to the same number of TCRs (28,000). TCRs were defined as expanded if absent before sensitization and observed at least eight times at the 2-week time point. The public reads were run again by TCRdb, first through fastp at Q25 and then through MiXCR, and only productive beta chains were kept. Every distinct CDR3 protein forms one entry, paired with its most common genes and DNA. The V and J calls reflect TCRdb's pipeline rather than the authors' work. For this sample there are approximately 260,000 distinct CDR3 sequences; more than 6.5% appear just once. The top ten clonotypes cover under 2.5% of the sample.

Concerning this clonotype itself: This receptor's antigen is unknown. Nothing much larger sits one base from this clone, and base qualities are not available.

This material consisted of whole blood, taken in connection with sensitization to the hapten diphenylcyclopropenone (DPC). Recombination linked TRBV12-3 or TRBV12-4 to TRBJ2-5; 10 middle bases align to TRBD2. The receptor comes from a woman between 40 and 50 years old with alopecia areata. Some clones in this sample may be carry-over from other donors' samples. The DNA reads TGTGCCAGCAGTAACCTAGCGGGAGAGGAGACCCAGTACTTC. It translates as CASSNLAGEETQYF.